Presented here are 25 T cell receptor beta chains from one specimen sequenced in a study of response to subunit inactivated influenza vaccine. TCRdb re-called the RT-PCR reads through MiXCR, storing one row per CDR3 protein. This sample has about 160,000 distinct CDR3 sequences, with approximately 11% found just once. Specimen: non-naive T cells sorted from PBMCs, collected more than 35 days after vaccination. The receptors stem from a man aged 45 to 65 who received an inactivated influenza vaccine.

The rearrangement links TRBV2 to TRBJ1-1; TRBD1 matches at 7 bases. CDR3 length: 12 amino acids. J gave up 4 bases and V 7 bases, and 3 bases lay outside the gene matches. The germline V gene has CDR1 SNHLY and CDR2 FYNNEI. DNA of the CDR3: TGTGCCAGCAAGACAGGGCTCACTGAAGCTTTCTTT. Amino acids: CASKTGLTEAFF.

V gene TRBV7-2 combines with J gene TRBJ1-2; tentatively, D is TRBD1 (5 bases). The V end was cut by 3 bases, the J end by 8 bases, with 16 bases between. The CDR3 runs to 14 residues. The germline CDR1 and CDR2 sequences are SGHTA and FQGNSA. CDR3 protein: CASSFAEQGGGYTF. The CDR3 nucleotides are TGTGCCAGCAGCTTCGCGGAGCAGGGCGGGGGCTACACCTTC.

This clonotype was detected many times. This chain uses TRBV4-3 with TRBJ2-1; the match to TRBD1 covers 7 bases. There are 16 residues in the CDR3. From germline, CDR1 is LGHNA and CDR2 YSLEER. J gave up 6 bases and V 0 bases, and 8 bases lay outside the gene matches. DNA of the CDR3: TGCGCCAGCAGCCAAGATGGACAGGCCGGAGTCAATGAGCAGTTCTTC. Translated, it gives CASSQDGQAGVNEQFF.

Points on this clonotype: The germline gene is not matched at one end of the junction; a read error may be the cause. The rearrangement links TRBV12-3 or TRBV12-4 to TRBJ2-1, with D possibly matching TRBD2 (6 bases). The CDR3 spans 19 residues. This CDR3 is CAISFRGLPTFSSYNEQFF. The CDR3 region has the DNA TGTGCCATCAGTTTCCGGGGACTGCCCACCTTTAGCTCCTACAATGAGCAGTTCTTC.

For the CDR3, the DNA is TGTGCCAGCAGCCCTAGAGGGGGGGTGGATGCTGAAGCTTTCTTT. Its translation is CASSPRGGVDAEAFF. The gene calls are TRBV9 and TRBJ1-1; D perhaps matches TRBD1 (6 bases). V lost 4 bases and J lost 6, with 19 bases in between. CDR1 SGDLS and CDR2 YYNGEE come from the germline V gene. This CDR3 region has 15 residues. Variable domain in full (rest from reference TRBV9 and TRBJ1-1): DSGVTQTPKHLITATGQRVTLRCSPRSGDLSVYWYQQSLDQGLQFLIQYYNGEERAKGNILERFSAQQFPDLHSELNLSSLELGDSALYFCASSPRGGVDAEAFFGQGTRLTVV.

This clonotype has more than one count but fewer than ten. The chain couples TRBV6-1 to TRBJ1-1; tentatively, D is TRBD1 (6 bases). The CDR3 length is 18 residues. V lost 6 bases and J 0 bases, leaving 23 bases between the germline ends. In germline, CDR1 is MNHNS, CDR2 SASEGT. CDR3: CASRPTSWRGYMNTEAFF. The CDR3, as DNA: TGTGCCAGCAGGCCCACCTCGTGGAGGGGGTACATGAACACTGAAGCTTTCTTT.

There are a few counts of this clonotype. The chain recombines TRBV10-3 with TRBJ2-3, with D hard to call. The V gene lost 6 bases and the J gene lost 0 bases, with 4 bases spanning the gap. CDR3 length equals 12 residues. CDR1 ENHRY and CDR2 SYGVKD come from the germline V gene. CDR3 protein: CAIRPSTDTQYF. The CDR3 DNA follows: TGTGCCATCAGGCCGAGCACAGATACGCAGTATTTT.

This clonotype came up many times. V gene TRBV5-1 combines with J gene TRBJ2-7; 7 bases are a match to TRBD1. This CDR3 contains 14 residues. Germline CDR1 and CDR2: SGHRS and YFSETQ. V lost 2 bases and J lost 11; bases outside the gene matches: 13. The CDR3 is CASSFEGTAVGKYF. CDR3 nucleotides: TGCGCCAGCAGCTTCGAGGGGACAGCTGTGGGAAAGTACTTC.

In its sample, this clonotype was seen a few times. V usage is TRBV12-3 or TRBV12-4 and J usage is TRBJ1-4; no clear D. Trimming removed 2 bases at V and 2 bases at J, with 9 bases between. CDR3 length: 15 residues. CDR3 sequence (DNA): TGTGCCAGCAGTTTAAGAGTTGGGACTAATGAAAAACTGTTTTTT. This sequence encodes CASSLRVGTNEKLFF.

As concerns this clonotype: Without the conserved terminal phenylalanine or tryptophan, this CDR3 likely stems from a read error. V gene TRBV5-1 combines with J gene TRBJ1-4; no firm D call. The CDR3 extends over 13 amino acids. The germline V gene encodes CDR1 SGHRS and CDR2 YFSETQ. V shed 4 bases and J shed 3 bases, with 7 bases lying between them. The CDR3 nucleotides read TGCGCCAGCAGCCGAGAGCCTAATGAAAAACTGTTTTAT. Translated, it gives CASSREPNEKLFY.

The sample holds a few counts of this clonotype. The rearrangement uses TRBV10-3 and TRBJ2-1; TRBD1 matches 7 bases. V gave up 9 bases and J gave up 0 bases; unmatched junction bases: 2. The CDR3 extends over 13 amino acids. Germline V lookup: CDR1 ENHRY, CDR2 SYGVKD. In DNA form, the CDR3 reads TGTGCCATTTCAGGGGGCTCCTACAATGAGCAGTTCTTC. Its protein is CAISGGSYNEQFF.

This clonotype has more than one count but fewer than ten. The chain combines TRBV4-3 with TRBJ2-5, with a tentative D call TRBD2 (5 bases). The germline V gene encodes CDR1 LGHNA and CDR2 YSLEER. The V gene lost 3 bases and the J gene lost 5 bases, with 10 bases spanning the gap. The CDR3 extends over 13 amino acids. In DNA form, the CDR3 reads TGCGCCAGCAGCCAGGCTCGAGGGGAGACCCAGTACTTC. It yields the protein CASSQARGETQYF.

The sample holds many counts of this clonotype. The genes are TRBV29-1 and TRBJ2-7, with unresolved D. The CDR3 has 11 amino acids. Germline loops: CDR1 SQVTM, CDR2 ANQGSEA. The V end was cut by 7 bases, the J end by 7 bases, with 14 bases between. CDR3 nucleotides: TGCAGCGCCTGGGCCGAACGGGAGCAGTACTTC. It codes for CSAWAEREQYF.

This clonotype was seen repeatedly, ten times or more. The genes are TRBV4-1 and TRBJ2-1, with 9 nucleotides matching TRBD1. This CDR3 contains 13 residues. J was trimmed by 12 bases and V by 5 bases; bases with no gene match: 8. CDR1 and CDR2 from the germline V gene are MGHRA and YSYEKL. CDR3 DNA sequence: TGCGCCAGCAGCGGCTGGACAGGGGAAGGGCAGTTCTTC. Its translation: CASSGWTGEGQFF.

The J gene is TRBJ2-3, the V gene TRBV4-3; the D is unclear. The germline V and J ends were trimmed by 2 bases and 7 bases, with 10 bases remaining between them. This CDR3 contains 13 residues. Germline values: CDR1 LGHNA, CDR2 YSLEER. The CDR3 DNA is TGCGCCAGCAGCCAATGGCCGGAGAATACGCAGTATTTT. Its translation is CASSQWPENTQYF.

This clonotype appeared many times. The gene calls are TRBV7-9 and TRBJ2-7; 9 positions agree with TRBD1. The CDR3 covers 14 residues. CDR1 and CDR2 from the germline V gene are SEHNR and FQNEAQ (reference sequence). The J segment lost 1 base and the V segment lost 6 bases, leaving 4 bases of the junction unmatched. The CDR3 sequence is CASRSGTGSYEQYF. The CDR3 nucleotides read TGTGCCAGCAGATCCGGGACAGGGTCCTACGAGCAGTACTTC.

The table lists this clonotype with many counts. The chain combines TRBV11-2 with TRBJ2-2; TRBD2 aligns across 8 bases. Germline assignment: CDR1 SGHAT and CDR2 FQNNGV. The CDR3 runs to 15 residues. J gave up 9 bases and V 5 bases, and 11 bases lay outside the gene matches. CDR3 in DNA: TGTGCCAGCAGCCCGGACGTAGCGGGGTTTAGGGAGCTGTTTTTT. Translated, it gives CASSPDVAGFRELFF.

This clonotype came up many times. The chain uses TRBV5-1 and TRBJ2-4; 10 positions match TRBD1. In germline, CDR1 is SGHRS, CDR2 YFSETQ. The CDR3 contains 14 residues. Trimming took 0 bases from V and 7 from J; bases not matched to a gene: 1. For the CDR3, the DNA is TGCGCCAGCAGCTTGGGGACAGGGGGGAACATTCAGTACTTC. Residues: CASSLGTGGNIQYF. Supplemented by reference TRBV5-1 and TRBJ2-4, the full variable domain reads KAGVTQTPRYLIKTRGQQVTLSCSPISGHRSVSWYQQTPGQGLQFLFEYFSETQRNKGNFPGRFSGRQFSNSRSEMNVSTLELGDSALYLCASSLGTGGNIQYFGAGTRLSVL.

Notes on this clonotype: No conserved phenylalanine or tryptophan ends this CDR3, so it is likely a read error. The chain is built from TRBV5-1 and TRBJ2-2, with D perhaps TRBD1 or TRBD2 (7 bases each). The V end lost 3 bases, the J end lost 3 bases, and 15 bases lay between the germline ends. This CDR3 contains 16 residues. Germline CDR1 is SGHRS and CDR2 is YFSETQ. The CDR3 loop is CASSSGGGQDTGELFC. The CDR3 DNA is TGCGCCAGCAGCTCAGGGGGGGGTCAGGACACCGGGGAGCTGTTTTGT.

The J gene is TRBJ2-1, the V gene TRBV6-1, with TRBD2 matching 14 bases. This CDR3 has 15 residues. From germline, CDR1 is MNHNS and CDR2 SASEGT. J was trimmed by 10 bases and V by 3 bases; bases with no gene match: 5. CDR3 region: CASSDGLAGGREQFF. CDR3 DNA: TGTGCCAGCAGTGACGGACTAGCGGGAGGCAGGGAGCAGTTCTTC.

The chain links TRBV30 to TRBJ1-2; D is unresolved. Deletions cut 0 bases from V and 0 bases from J, with 14 bases between. This CDR3 is 16 amino acids long. Germline V gene data show CDR1 as GTSNPN and CDR2 as SVGIG (reference sequence). The CDR3: CAWSVLDGSSNYGYTF. CDR3 DNA sequence: TGTGCCTGGAGTGTACTGGACGGAAGCTCTAACTATGGCTACACCTTC.

The chain employs TRBV9 and TRBJ2-3; D not resolved. CDR3 size: 11 residues. In germline, CDR1 is SGDLS, CDR2 YYNGEE. The germline V and J ends were trimmed by 4 bases and 8 bases, with 8 bases remaining between them. The CDR3 sequence is CASSLGVTQYF. CDR3 bases: TGTGCCAGCAGCCTCGGAGTTACGCAGTATTTT.

The chain uses TRBV20-1 and TRBJ1-1; tentative D call: TRBD1 (6 bases). The CDR3 is made up of 13 amino acids. Germline CDR1 is DFQATT and CDR2 is SNEGSKA (reference sequence). V was clipped by 0 bases and J by 1 base, with 6 bases between them. In DNA form, the CDR3 reads TGCAGTGCTAGAGACAGGGGGAACACTGAAGCTTTCTTT. Its translation: CSARDRGNTEAFF.

This clonotype was seen at least ten times. The chain links TRBV29-1 to TRBJ2-7; D is undetermined. Deletions cut 4 bases from V and 3 bases from J, with 13 bases between. The CDR3 totals 13 residues. Germline CDR1 reads SQVTM; CDR2 reads ANQGSEA. The CDR3 DNA reads TGCAGCGTTGCCCTGGGCCTCGGCTACGAGCAGTACTTC. This encodes CSVALGLGYEQYF.

This clonotype was found a few times. This chain links TRBV27 with TRBJ1-1, with 8 bases lining up with TRBD1. CDR1 is MNHEY, CDR2 SMNVEV, per germline (reference sequence). This CDR3 has 18 amino acids. V lost 0 bases to trimming and J lost 4 bases; unmatched junction nucleotides: 13. The CDR3 reads CASSLSRRYRGSRTEAFF. DNA for the CDR3: TGTGCCAGCAGTTTATCGAGAAGGTACAGGGGGTCTCGCACTGAAGCTTTCTTT.